A selection of T cell receptor beta chains follows, all from one sample in a study of tumor-infiltrating lymphocytes in localized non-small cell lung cancer. The assay was immunoSEQ multiplex PCR, and TCRdb's table has in-frame clones only and misses some. The data show some 7,800 clones, around 77% seen once. Sequencing input: uninvolved lung tissue not adjacent to the tumor. These receptors were obtained from a human donor with non-small cell lung cancer. Each CDR3 is given with its conserved first and last residue. The D gene is left open where the match is weak.

TRBV4-1	-	CASRDLTGNPYNEQFF
TRBV30	-	CAWTLWTGENTIYF
TRBV30	-	CAWKQGGGKLFF
TRBV18	-	CASSPRMGYTGELFF
TRBV5-1	-	CASSENKETQYF
TRBV29-1	-	CSVDRSGNFQETQYF
TRBV29-1	-	CSVDPGGRDEQYF
TRBV28	-	CASRSTRRNQPQHF
TRBV9	-	CASSLGVSSYNEQFF
TRBV28	TRBD2	CASSPTSGRGEDTQYF
TRBV9	-	CASSVATGPGELFF
TRBV19	-	CASSIGYLYEQYF
TRBV7-9	TRBD1	CASSFTGGTQYF
TRBV5-4	TRBD2	CASSSAREGPYNEQFF
TRBV6-7	-	CARVGGLKGEGTDTQYF
TRBV6-5	-	CASSRDLSGANVLTF
TRBV30	-	CAWGQMNTEAFF
TRBV2	-	CASSVVGPDTQYF
TRBV5-1	TRBD1	CASSPDRGNNYGYTF
TRBV27	TRBD2	CASSTIGLTSGRAGEQFF
TRBV7-9	TRBD1	CASARLGGLDTEAFF
TRBV6-1	-	CASTFFSQPQHF
TRBV28	-	CASSLDRRGTEAFF
TRBV14	-	CASSQEGTTTFSDSQETQYF
TRBV9	-	CASSVIDGLNEKLFF
TRBV2	-	CASTSLGRFFYGYTF
TRBV30	TRBD1	CAWRGQGNIMNTEAFF
TRBV25-1	TRBD1	CASSGTGTYGYTF
TRBV7-2	-	CASSLIRGSLLAKNIQYF
TRBV18	-	CASSPDLNTEAFF
TRBV2	TRBD1	CASSVTRDRGSEQYF
TRBV27	-	CASSLSWGEVNYGYTF
TRBV5-1	TRBD2	CASSWTSGDGELFF
TRBV10-3	TRBD1	CATGTGNDQPQHF
TRBV5-1	TRBD2	CASSLDASGSPGNEQFF
TRBV6-5	-	CASSSGQGNQPQHF
TRBV11-3	-	CASSLGQGGQYF
TRBV5-1	-	CASSDYDRSAVNSPLHF
TRBV15	TRBD2	CATSPLAGVSDTQYF
TRBV28	-	CASRPDITATEAFF
TRBV6-5	-	CASSYSGGTDTQYF